These T cell receptor beta chains were read from a single sample in a study of CD8+CD57+ T cells in acquired aplastic anemia. Via MiXCR, TCRdb re-called the reads, giving one row per CDR3 protein. This table has a few hundred thousand distinct CDR3 sequences, 34% appearing once. The sample was sorted CD4+, CD8+, or CD8+CD57+ T cells (not recorded which) from PBMCs. The source of these receptors is a human donor in good health, serving as a control. CDR3s include the opening cysteine and the closing phenylalanine or tryptophan. D genes are given only for firm matches. Size values are once, few and many counts, or a class for expanded clones, and some rows have none.

CDR3aa	CDR3nt	abundance	d_gene	v_gene	j_gene
CASSFSNRDQPQHF	TGTGCCAGCAGTTTTTCCAACAGGGATCAGCCCCAGCATTTT	many	.	TRBV27	TRBJ1-5
CASSHPADTQYF	TGCGCCAGCAGCCATCCAGCGGATACGCAGTATTTT	many	.	TRBV4-1	TRBJ2-3
CASSTRGSWDTEAFF	TGCGCCAGCAGTACGAGGGGTTCATGGGACACTGAAGCTTTCTTT	.	.	TRBV5-1	TRBJ1-1
CASSRGGYGYTF	TGTGCCAGCAGCCGAGGGGGTTATGGCTACACCTTC	many	.	TRBV7-9	TRBJ1-2
CASSPLRDTTFNGYTF	TGTGCCAGTAGTCCACTCCGGGACACTACGTTCAATGGCTACACCTTC	many	.	TRBV19	TRBJ1-2
CASSLNYPSDTQYF	TGTGCCAGCAGCTTAAATTATCCATCGGATACGCAGTATTTT	many	.	TRBV7-3	TRBJ2-3
CASSRSGGSSGNTIYF	TGTGCCAGCAGTCGGTCCGGGGGCAGCTCTGGAAACACCATATATTTT	few	.	TRBV6-1	TRBJ1-3
CASSLERGHEQYF	TGTGCCAGCAGCTTAGAAAGGGGGCACGAGCAGTACTTC	many	TRBD1	TRBV7-2	TRBJ2-7
CASRPLGLLPEAFF	TGTGCCAGCAGACCATTAGGGCTTCTCCCTGAAGCTTTCTTT	.	.	TRBV2	TRBJ1-1
CASSIVPFYEQYF	TGTGCCAGCAGCATTGTCCCGTTCTACGAGCAGTACTTC	many	.	TRBV7-2	TRBJ2-7
CASSQRTGGSGYTF	TGTGCCAGCAGCCAAAGGACAGGGGGCAGTGGCTACACCTTC	many	TRBD1	TRBV7-8	TRBJ1-2
CSGTSGTDTQYF	TGCAGCGGGACTAGCGGCACAGATACGCAGTATTTT	many	TRBD2	TRBV29-1	TRBJ2-3
CATSRDRGNEKLFF	TGTGCCACCTCACGGGACAGGGGAAATGAAAAACTGTTTTTT	few	TRBD1	TRBV15	TRBJ1-4
CASSSGPDFNYGYTF	TGTGCCAGCAGCTCTGGGCCAGATTTTAACTATGGCTACACCTTC	few	.	TRBV5-8	TRBJ1-2
CASSERVNEQFF	TGTGCCAGCAGTGAAAGGGTTAATGAGCAGTTCTTC	many	.	TRBV2	TRBJ2-1
CSASPGGTGTQYF	TGCAGTGCTAGCCCAGGGGGGACAGGGACGCAGTATTTT	.	TRBD1	TRBV20-1	TRBJ2-3
CSARDVLTGNTIYF	TGCAGTGCTAGAGACGTGCTTACGGGAAACACCATATATTTT	many	.	TRBV20-1	TRBJ1-3
CASSLGGQYNSPLHF	TGCGCCAGCAGCTTGGGGGGACAGTATAATTCACCCCTCCACTTT	.	TRBD1	TRBV5-1	TRBJ1-6
CASSFYNSPLHF	TGTGCCAGCAGTTTCTATAATTCACCCCTCCACTTT	few	.	TRBV27	TRBJ1-6
CSVGTGDYGYTF	TGCAGCGTGGGAACAGGGGACTATGGCTACACCTTC	.	TRBD1	TRBV29-1	TRBJ1-2
CAWKPRGGTEAFF	TGTGCCTGGAAGCCCCGGGGGGGCACTGAAGCTTTCTTT	few	.	TRBV30	TRBJ1-1
CATSRVESGGSYNEQFF	TGTGCCACCAGCAGAGTTGAGAGCGGGGGGTCCTACAATGAGCAGTTCTTC	many	TRBD2	TRBV15	TRBJ2-1
CATSRPRRFAGAKYEQYF	TGTGCCACCAGCAGACCCCGGAGGTTTGCGGGGGCAAAGTACGAGCAGTACTTC	.	.	TRBV15	TRBJ2-7
CSARRQGADTQYF	TGCAGTGCTAGACGACAGGGTGCAGATACGCAGTATTTT	many	TRBD1	TRBV20-1	TRBJ2-3
CASSYTPDRDYNEYGYTF	TGTGCCAGCAGTTACACCCCAGACAGGGACTATAATGAATATGGCTACACCTTC	.	TRBD1	TRBV6-2/TRBV6-3	TRBJ1-2